These 28 T cell receptor beta chains share one sample of origin, sequenced in a study of cytomegalovirus exposure and HLA in healthy donors (dated by TCRdb to about 2017). Receptors were amplified or captured by the immunoSEQ multiplex PCR assay. This is the immuneACCESS table as TCRdb keeps it, with only in-frame sequences that have V and J called. A part of the clones is gone; compared with another copy, unresolved V genes explain less than half, and the rest is unexplained. This sample has roughly 100,000 clones in its table, and about 88% of those were observed once. The ten largest clonotypes hold 1.5% to 2% of the sample. Sequenced sample: PBMCs. These receptors were obtained from a woman younger than 30 in good health and CMV-seropositive.

The V gene is TRBV14, the J gene TRBJ2-5; tentatively, D is TRBD2 (6 bases). The CDR3 extends over 14 amino acids. The germline V and J ends were trimmed by 5 bases and 2 bases, with 12 bases remaining between them. Germline V gives CDR1 SGHDN, CDR2 FVKESK. The CDR3 DNA is TGTGCCAGCAGCGGACGGCGGGGTCAAGAGACCCAGTACTTC. It encodes CASSGRRGQETQYF.

This chain uses TRBV19 with TRBJ2-3; TRBD2 aligns across 9 bases. The CDR3 totals 16 residues. V lost 5 bases, J lost 0 bases, and 6 bases stayed unmatched. Germline CDR1 reads LNHDA; CDR2 reads SQIVND (reference sequence). The CDR3 coding sequence is TGTGCCAGTAGTTCCCTCGGACTAGCGAGCACAGATACGCAGTATTTT. This encodes CASSSLGLASTDTQYF.

CDR3 DNA: TGTGCCAGCAGCCAAGGGCAGTATAGCAATCAGCCCCAGCATTTT. It specifies CASSQGQYSNQPQHF. The chain couples TRBV4-2 to TRBJ1-5; D gene ambiguous. V was clipped by 1 base and J by 0 bases, with 7 bases between them. Germline V gives CDR1 LGHNA, CDR2 YNFKEQ. The CDR3 sequence is 15 residues long.

This chain connects TRBV2 to TRBJ2-5; no reliable D call. Trimming stripped 8 bases from V and 1 base from J, with 14 bases between. Germline V lookup: CDR1 SNHLY, CDR2 FYNNEI. The length of the CDR3 is 14 residues. The CDR3 nucleotides read TGTGCCAGCTACAGTCGGCTGGGCCAAGAGACCCAGTACTTC. Encoded protein: CASYSRLGQETQYF.

The V call is TRBV7-9, the J call TRBJ2-5; 11 bases agree with TRBD1. This CDR3 has 16 amino acids. Germline-derived CDR1 and CDR2 are SEHNR and FQNEAQ (reference sequence). J was trimmed by 2 bases and V by 5 bases; bases with no gene match: 7. The CDR3 DNA reads TGTGCCAGCAGCCTACTCCGGGACAGGGGGCAAGAGACCCAGTACTTC. It codes for CASSLLRDRGQETQYF.

The V and J genes are TRBV15 and TRBJ1-3; D unresolved. Germline CDR1 is LNHNV and CDR2 is YYDKDF (reference sequence). Trimming pared 0 bases from V and 2 bases from J, leaving 14 bases between. The CDR3 is 17 amino acids. CDR3 coding DNA: TGTGCCACCAGCAGAGATCCCCCCAGTGAACCTGGAAACACCATATATTTT. As protein: CATSRDPPSEPGNTIYF.

The rearrangement joins TRBV10-3 to TRBJ1-5; maybe TRBD1 (5 bases). The CDR3 is made up of 15 amino acids. Deletions cut 0 bases from V and 4 bases from J, with 10 bases between. Germline V lookup: CDR1 ENHRY, CDR2 SYGVKD. The CDR3 DNA follows: TGTGCCATCAGTGAGTCCGGGGGGGGTAATCAGCCCCAGCATTTT. Encoded protein: CAISESGGGNQPQHF.

This sequence joins TRBV15 and TRBJ1-1, with D unclear. The V and J ends lost 1 base and 3 bases respectively, with 9 bases between them. CDR3 length equals 14 residues. CDR1 is LNHNV and CDR2 is YYDKDF in the germline V gene (reference sequence). CDR3 nucleotides: TGTGCCACCAGCAGAGGCGCGGAGTACACTGAAGCTTTCTTT. Translated: CATSRGAEYTEAFF.

The chain couples TRBV5-1 to TRBJ1-1; D perhaps matches TRBD1 (5 bases). Germline values: CDR1 SGHRS, CDR2 YFSETQ. The CDR3 totals 14 residues. Trimming stripped 2 bases from V and 1 base from J, with 9 bases between. CDR3 DNA sequence: TGCGCCAGCAGCTTTTTTGACAGGAACACTGAAGCTTTCTTT. This encodes CASSFFDRNTEAFF.

V usage is TRBV7-2 and J usage is TRBJ1-4; a possible D gene is TRBD1 (5 bases). Trimming shortened V by 5 bases and J by 3 bases, and 13 bases separated the two germline ends. The length of the CDR3 is 15 residues. In germline, CDR1 is SGHTA, CDR2 FQGNSA. DNA of the CDR3: TGTGCCAGCAGCGCTTTCCAGGGCCCTAATGAAAAACTGTTTTTT. Its protein is CASSAFQGPNEKLFF.

The rearrangement joins TRBV7-9 to TRBJ2-2; 9 bases are a match to TRBD1. Germline V lookup: CDR1 SEHNR, CDR2 FQNEAQ (reference sequence). This CDR3 region has 16 residues. V gave up 3 bases and J gave up 1 base; unmatched junction bases: 3. The CDR3 region is CASSFQTGGNTGELFF. The CDR3 nucleotides are TGTGCCAGCAGCTTCCAGACAGGGGGGAACACCGGGGAGCTGTTTTTT.

The chain recombines TRBV2 with TRBJ1-4, with D perhaps TRBD1 (5 bases). Between the trimmed V and J ends, which lost 7 bases and 4 bases, there was a span of 7 bases. This CDR3 has 12 residues. Germline V gene lookup returns CDR1 SNHLY and CDR2 FYNNEI. The CDR3 DNA follows: TGTGCCAGCACGGGACTTAATGAAAAACTGTTTTTT. This sequence encodes CASTGLNEKLFF.

The chain carries TRBV4-2 and TRBJ2-1, with D possibly matching TRBD2 (6 bases). The germline gives CDR1 LGHNA, CDR2 YNFKEQ. The CDR3 sequence is 15 residues long. V dropped 7 bases and J dropped 1 base, with 14 bases sitting between them. The CDR3 region is CASTKVEGSYNEQFF. In DNA, the CDR3 is TGTGCCAGCACCAAAGTGGAGGGGTCCTACAATGAGCAGTTCTTC.

The rearrangement joins TRBV7-8 to TRBJ2-7, with a possible D match to TRBD2 (6 bases). The CDR3 spans 14 residues. Germline V lookup: CDR1 SGHVS, CDR2 FQNEAQ. The V end was cut by 2 bases, the J end by 7 bases, with 15 bases between. The CDR3 loop is CASSLTTGEGEQYF. The CDR3 nucleotides are TGTGCCAGCAGCTTAACTACGGGAGAAGGGGAGCAGTACTTC.

V and J are TRBV19 and TRBJ1-5; possible D gene TRBD1, 5 bases. The CDR3 consists of 14 residues. V dropped 10 bases and J dropped 4 bases, with 17 bases sitting between them. The germline gives CDR1 LNHDA, CDR2 SQIVND (reference sequence). CDR3 in amino acids: CATGIPGENQPQHF. The CDR3 DNA sequence: TGTGCCACCGGCATCCCGGGGGAAAATCAGCCCCAGCATTTT. The full variable domain, completed using reference TRBV19 and TRBJ1-5, is DGGITQSPKYLFRKEGQNVTLSCEQNLNHDAMYWYRQDPGQGLRLIYYSQIVNDFQKGDIAEGYSVSREKKESFPLTVTSAQKNPTAFYLCATGIPGENQPQHFGDGTRLSIL.

V gene TRBV7-6 combines with J gene TRBJ1-2, with 9 bases that match TRBD1. The junction had 5 bases not matched to a gene; V was cut back by 3 bases and J by 3 bases. CDR3 size: 15 residues. From germline, CDR1 is SGHVS and CDR2 FNYEAQ. CDR3 loop: CASSFYRGLDYGYTF. The CDR3, as DNA: TGTGCCAGCAGCTTCTACAGGGGGCTAGACTATGGCTACACCTTC.

This sequence joins TRBV5-4 and TRBJ2-5; 8 nucleotides agree with TRBD2. The CDR3 consists of 15 residues. CDR1 is SGHNT, CDR2 YYREEE, per germline (reference sequence). V lost 4 bases, J lost 4 bases, and 9 bases stayed unmatched. The CDR3 DNA sequence: TGTGCCAGCAGCCCCCGGGAGGGTCAGGGAGAGACCCAGTACTTC. Its protein product is CASSPREGQGETQYF.

The chain couples TRBV7-9 to TRBJ2-3; D gene uncertain. The ends were cut back, 5 bases at V and 2 bases at J, with 14 bases in the middle. This CDR3 is built from 15 residues. CDR1 and CDR2 (germline): SEHNR, FQNEAQ (reference sequence). CDR3 region: CASSRDGSFTDTQYF. Written as DNA, the CDR3 is TGTGCCAGCAGCCGAGACGGGTCATTCACAGATACGCAGTATTTT.

The rearrangement links TRBV2 to TRBJ2-2; 8 nucleotides match TRBD1. The CDR3 contains 15 residues. The V gene end was trimmed by 7 bases and the J gene end by 3 bases; junction bases not matched to a gene: 7. CDR1 is SNHLY and CDR2 is FYNNEI in the germline V gene. The chain's CDR3 is CASIEGQVYTGELFF. The DNA for the CDR3 is TGTGCCAGCATAGAGGGACAGGTGTACACCGGGGAGCTGTTTTTT.

The chain uses TRBV9 and TRBJ1-6; TRBD1 matches at 7 bases. J gave up 5 bases and V 0 bases, and 2 bases lay outside the gene matches. There are 15 residues in the CDR3. CDR1 is SGDLS, CDR2 YYNGEE, per germline. As DNA, the CDR3 is TGTGCCAGCAGCGTAGAGGACAGGCATAATTCACCCCTCCACTTT. It codes for CASSVEDRHNSPLHF.

The chain carries TRBV28 and TRBJ1-3; weak D call: TRBD1 (5 bases). Per germline, CDR1 MDHEN and CDR2 SYDVKM. V was trimmed by 4 bases and J by 4 bases, leaving 17 bases between them. CDR3 length: 16 amino acids. CDR3 nucleotide sequence: TGTGCCAGCAGTTCCTCACAGGTGTTCGCCGGAAACACCATATATTTT. The encoded protein is CASSSSQVFAGNTIYF.

The chain joins TRBV6-6 to TRBJ1-1; weak D call: TRBD1 (6 bases). V lost 7 bases to trimming and J lost 7 bases, with 16 bases between them. CDR1 is MNHNY, CDR2 SVGAGI, per germline (reference sequence). The CDR3 is made up of 13 amino acids. The CDR3 here is CASNLGAKGEAFF. The CDR3 region has the DNA TGTGCCAGCAATCTGGGGGCTAAGGGTGAAGCTTTCTTT.

The V gene is TRBV6-1, the J gene TRBJ1-6; 9 nucleotides line up with TRBD1. In germline, CDR1 is MNHNS, CDR2 SASEGT. After removal of 4 bases from V and 5 bases from J, the junction contained 15 bases not matched to a gene. CDR3 length: 19 amino acids. The CDR3: CASSALGTGIFRDNSPLHF. The CDR3 DNA reads as TGTGCCAGCAGTGCGCTCGGGACAGGGATCTTTCGGGATAATTCACCCCTCCACTTT.

The chain employs TRBV9 and TRBJ2-2, with 9 bases that match TRBD2. J gave up 7 bases and V 3 bases, and 4 bases lay outside the gene matches. The CDR3 has 14 residues. Looked up from germline, CDR1 is SGDLS and CDR2 is YYNGEE. Here the CDR3 DNA reads TGTGCCAGCAGCGCGCGGGGGGGCGGCGGGGAGCTGTTTTTT. It translates to CASSARGGGGELFF.

V is TRBV28 and J is TRBJ2-7; weak D call: TRBD1 (5 bases). Germline lookup yields CDR1 MDHEN and CDR2 SYDVKM. V was shortened by 7 bases and J by 3 bases, with 19 bases between the two germline ends. This CDR3 contains 15 residues. The CDR3 DNA is TGTGCCAGCATCCAGTATAGGGCAGGGCGCTACGAGCAGTACTTC. Protein sequence: CASIQYRAGRYEQYF.

The chain has TRBV19 and TRBJ1-1, with 7 nucleotides matching TRBD1. The CDR3 has 13 amino acids. CDR1 and CDR2 (germline): LNHDA, SQIVND (reference sequence). The V gene end was trimmed by 1 base and the J gene end by 6 bases; junction bases not matched to a gene: 2. CDR3 sequence reads: CASSIGQGAEAFF. The CDR3 DNA follows: TGTGCCAGTAGTATAGGGCAGGGGGCTGAAGCTTTCTTT.

The chain recombines TRBV28 with TRBJ2-3; TRBD2 matches 8 bases. The CDR3 length is 16 residues. V was clipped by 2 bases and J by 1 base; unmatched bases: 5. Germline CDR1 is MDHEN and CDR2 is SYDVKM. For the CDR3, the DNA is TGTGCCAGCAGTTTACTCGGTAGCGGGGGCACAGATACGCAGTATTTT. This codes for CASSLLGSGGTDTQYF.

CDR3 sequence: CASSQDFGTWNTGELFF. CDR3 bases: TGCGCCAGCAGCCAAGACTTCGGTACGTGGAACACCGGGGAGCTGTTTTTT. The chain recombines TRBV4-3 with TRBJ2-2; no definite D call. Trimming pared 0 bases from V and 1 base from J, leaving 12 bases between. The CDR3 runs 17 residues. Germline V gene lookup returns CDR1 LGHNA and CDR2 YSLEER.